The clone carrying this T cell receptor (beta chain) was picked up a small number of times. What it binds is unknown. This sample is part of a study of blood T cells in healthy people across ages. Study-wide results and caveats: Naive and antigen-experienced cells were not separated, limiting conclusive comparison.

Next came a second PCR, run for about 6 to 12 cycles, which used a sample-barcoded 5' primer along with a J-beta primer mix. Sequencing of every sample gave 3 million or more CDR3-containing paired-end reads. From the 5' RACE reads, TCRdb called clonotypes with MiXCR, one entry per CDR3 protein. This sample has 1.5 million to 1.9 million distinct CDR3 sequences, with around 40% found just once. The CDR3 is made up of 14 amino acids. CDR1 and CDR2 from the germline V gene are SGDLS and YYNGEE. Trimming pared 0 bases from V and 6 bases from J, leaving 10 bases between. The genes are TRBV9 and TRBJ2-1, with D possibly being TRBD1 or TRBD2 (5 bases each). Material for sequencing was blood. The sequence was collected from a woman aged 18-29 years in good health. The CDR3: CASSVAGTPNEQFF. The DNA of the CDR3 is TGTGCCAGCAGCGTAGCCGGGACCCCCAATGAGCAGTTCTTC.